These T cell receptor beta chains were read from a single sample in a study of CD8 T cells in ankylosing spondylitis. A single record per CDR3 protein comes from TCRdb applying MiXCR to the 5' RACE reads. The sample includes under 550,000 distinct CDR3 sequences, around 26% of them seen just once. Sequencing was done on a sample of blood, either unsorted or a sorted T cell fraction (not recorded which). The receptor set was obtained from a male donor with ankylosing spondylitis. The conserved cysteine and the conserved F or W are not part of the CDR3 here.

J gene: TRBJ2-1; V gene: TRBV14; CDR3 protein: ASSQGQGEEQF
J gene: TRBJ2-2; V gene: TRBV5-1; CDR3 protein: ASSLFSGATTGELF
J gene: TRBJ2-3; V gene: TRBV24-1; CDR3 protein: ATSGASSGRLDTQY
J gene: TRBJ2-3; V gene: TRBV20-1; CDR3 protein: SARGGDTQY
J gene: TRBJ2-1; V gene: TRBV19; CDR3 protein: ASSRSSGYNEQF
J gene: TRBJ2-5; V gene: TRBV29-1; CDR3 protein: SVAAGARETQY
J gene: TRBJ2-1; V gene: TRBV7-9; CDR3 protein: ASSLIHSDEQF
J gene: TRBJ1-1; V gene: TRBV9; CDR3 protein: ASKPREGGQNTEAF
J gene: TRBJ1-5; V gene: TRBV5-1; CDR3 protein: ASSSTGGNQPQH
J gene: TRBJ1-6; V gene: TRBV20-1; CDR3 protein: SARDGVNNSPLH
J gene: TRBJ1-2; V gene: TRBV3-1; CDR3 protein: ASSHLDKTGGYT
J gene: TRBJ1-5; V gene: TRBV2; CDR3 protein: ASSVDGNQPQH
J gene: TRBJ1-1; V gene: TRBV30; CDR3 protein: ACAGMNTEAF
J gene: TRBJ2-5; V gene: TRBV20-1; CDR3 protein: SASFRNQETQY
J gene: TRBJ2-1; V gene: TRBV12-3/TRBV12-4; CDR3 protein: ASTQDVRQSYNEQF
J gene: TRBJ2-7; V gene: TRBV2; CDR3 protein: ATRQSYEQY
J gene: TRBJ1-2; V gene: TRBV2; CDR3 protein: ASSEWTGIGYGYT
J gene: TRBJ2-2; V gene: TRBV29-1; CDR3 protein: SVAENPNTGELF
J gene: TRBJ2-3; V gene: TRBV7-9; CDR3 protein: ASSLSFSTDTQY
J gene: TRBJ2-1; V gene: TRBV7-8; CDR3 protein: ASSPGEVEQF
J gene: TRBJ2-1; V gene: TRBV20-1; CDR3 protein: SPSGLAGDEQF
J gene: TRBJ1-5; V gene: TRBV19; CDR3 protein: ASSPSTGMWPDSNQPQH
J gene: TRBJ2-3; V gene: TRBV20-1; CDR3 protein: SARSPGGFRTDTQY
J gene: TRBJ1-1; V gene: TRBV11-2; CDR3 protein: ASSLEGRYTEAF
J gene: TRBJ2-3; V gene: TRBV29-1; CDR3 protein: SVPQRGSTDTQY
J gene: TRBJ2-2; V gene: TRBV4-1; CDR3 protein: ASSPGLAGGVDTGELF
J gene: TRBJ2-1; V gene: TRBV5-5; CDR3 protein: ASSLGALPHNEQF
J gene: TRBJ2-1; V gene: TRBV24-1; CDR3 protein: ATSDLSLAGDNEQF
J gene: TRBJ2-6; V gene: TRBV20-1; CDR3 protein: SAREGLASLSGANVLT
J gene: TRBJ2-1; V gene: TRBV29-1; CDR3 protein: SVEDTFSGYSYNEQF
J gene: TRBJ2-2; V gene: TRBV7-9; CDR3 protein: ASSLGLAGSTGELF
J gene: TRBJ2-2; V gene: TRBV20-1; CDR3 protein: STSRGAGAPGELF
J gene: TRBJ2-1; V gene: TRBV19; CDR3 protein: ASSSSSGILGNEQF
J gene: TRBJ2-3; V gene: TRBV6-5; CDR3 protein: ASSYSQFRGDTQY
J gene: TRBJ2-7; V gene: TRBV10-3; CDR3 protein: AISDISGSGYEQY
J gene: TRBJ1-1; V gene: TRBV12-3/TRBV12-4; CDR3 protein: ASTPPNRGMAEAF
J gene: TRBJ1-5; V gene: TRBV7-2; CDR3 protein: ASGSPNQPQH
J gene: TRBJ2-3; V gene: TRBV30; CDR3 protein: AWSGTSGVTDTQY
J gene: TRBJ1-2; V gene: TRBV20-1; CDR3 protein: SAREGTGGYT
J gene: TRBJ2-7; V gene: TRBV5-1; CDR3 protein: ASSLSAEPPHEQY
J gene: TRBJ2-1; V gene: TRBV4-1; CDR3 protein: ASSPGGVAVSSYNEQF
J gene: TRBJ2-1; V gene: TRBV4-2; CDR3 protein: ASSQALTRAYNEQF